These 7 T cell receptor beta chains were sequenced from one sample in a study of blood T cell repertoires in COVID-19. The protocol was immunoSEQ multiplex PCR, while the TCRdb copy is restricted to in-frame clones and leaves out a portion. The sample contains about 20,000 clones, 88% of which appear only once. Sequenced input: peripheral blood. The receptors derive from a human donor in a cohort sampled during active COVID-19.

The V and J genes are TRBV10-1 and TRBJ2-3; tentative D call: TRBD2 (6 bases). Trimming took 3 bases from V and 4 from J, leaving 8 bases between them. This CDR3 region has 13 residues. Germline values: CDR1 WNHNN, CDR2 SYGVQD (reference sequence). The CDR3 loop reads CASSDSGADTQYF. CDR3 DNA: TGCGCCAGCAGTGATTCGGGAGCAGATACGCAGTATTTT.

The chain uses TRBV5-4 and TRBJ2-1; TRBD2 is a possible D gene (7 bases). Trimming removed 7 bases at V and 0 bases at J, with 17 bases between. Looked up from germline, CDR1 is SGHNT and CDR2 is YYREEE (reference sequence). This CDR3 has 16 residues. Here the CDR3 DNA reads TGTGCCAGCCACGACGGGGGCGGGAGCTCCTACAATGAGCAGTTCTTC. This translates into CASHDGGGSSYNEQFF.

The chain joins TRBV28 to TRBJ1-1; 7 bases are shared with TRBD1. CDR1 and CDR2 (germline): MDHEN, SYDVKM. This CDR3 has 13 residues. J was trimmed by 7 bases and V by 7 bases; bases with no gene match: 9. The CDR3 DNA reads as TGTGCCAGCACCTTTTCAGGGGGAAGTGAAGCTTTCTTT. It encodes CASTFSGGSEAFF.

The V call is TRBV3-1 (or the pseudogene TRBV3-2), the J call TRBJ1-1; 7 nucleotides match TRBD1. This CDR3 comprises 15 residues. CDR1 LGHDT and CDR2 YNNKEL come from the germline V gene (reference sequence). Trimming cost V 8 bases and J 5 bases; bases outside gene matches: 14. The CDR3 DNA reads TGTGCCAGCGCCCGAGGCCGGGCCAGGGGGACTGAAGCTTTCTTT. As protein: CASARGRARGTEAFF.

The J gene is TRBJ1-1, the V gene TRBV7-8, with a weak D call TRBD1 (5 bases). CDR3 length equals 14 residues. Trimming stripped 3 bases from V and 5 bases from J, with 13 bases between. Germline lookup yields CDR1 SGHVS and CDR2 FQNEAQ. The CDR3 DNA reads TGTGCCAGCAGCTTTAGCAGGGTGGGGACTGAAGCTTTCTTT. Translation: CASSFSRVGTEAFF.

The V call is TRBV6-1, the J call TRBJ1-3, with D maybe TRBD1 (5 bases). Trimming stripped 0 bases from V and 7 bases from J, with 13 bases between. The CDR3 loop spans 15 amino acids. Per the germline V gene, CDR1 is MNHNS and CDR2 is SASEGT. The CDR3 bases are TGTGCCAGCAGTGAAGCGGGCACTTCAGGGAACACCATATATTTT. Residues: CASSEAGTSGNTIYF.

The chain couples TRBV3-1 (or the pseudogene TRBV3-2) to TRBJ2-1, with 13 bases that match TRBD2. The J segment lost 6 bases and the V segment lost 4 bases, leaving 9 bases of the junction unmatched. There are 17 residues in the CDR3. The germline CDR1 and CDR2 sequences are LGHDT and YNNKEL (reference sequence). This chain's CDR3 is CASSPGLAGVQGNEQFF. For the CDR3, the DNA is TGTGCCAGCAGCCCTGGACTAGCGGGAGTCCAGGGCAATGAGCAGTTCTTC.